This TCR beta chain was recovered during a study of early T cells in non-severe SARS-CoV-2 infection. About the study: Bulk RNA taken from unsorted whole blood was sequenced, leaving chains unpaired.

Unique molecular identifiers were attached to individual cDNA molecules. In TCRdb, the 5' RACE reads were re-called with MiXCR into one record per CDR3 protein. Among about 40,000 distinct CDR3 sequences listed, approximately 22% were seen once. The CDR3 totals 12 residues. V was trimmed by 4 bases and J by 4 bases, leaving 9 bases between them. Germline CDR1 SGDLS, CDR2 YYNGEE. For this clonotype: Its antigen is currently unknown.

Study outcomes and limitations: Comparison of clonotypes with VDJdb favored anti-spike CD8 responses while missing private and CD4 specificities.

The rearrangement joins TRBV9 to TRBJ2-7, with D possibly TRBD2 on 6 matching bases. The sequencing here drew on whole blood, taken at baseline. The source of this sequence is an adult who was a healthcare worker with PCR-confirmed SARS-CoV-2 infection or an uninfected control (not recorded which). The CDR3 DNA follows: TGTGCCAGCAGCCCCGGGGGTTACGAGCAGTACTTC. Translated, it gives CASSPGGYEQYF.